Presented here are 29 T cell receptor beta chains from one specimen sequenced in a study of T cell changes during pregnancy in multiple sclerosis. Sequenced by immunoSEQ multiplex PCR; TCRdb stores in-frame clones only, minus some. In the table there are around 41,000 clones, approximately 91% of which are singletons. The sequenced sample was PBMCs (not recorded whether the cells were cultured). The receptors were sampled from a female donor with multiple sclerosis, enrolled in a pregnancy study.

This clone was picked up one time. The rearrangement links TRBV5-6 to TRBJ2-7, with D perhaps matching TRBD1 (5 bases). Germline assignment: CDR1 SGHDT and CDR2 YYEEEE. V was clipped by 2 bases and J by 2 bases, with 17 bases between them. This CDR3 is built from 16 residues. The CDR3, as DNA: TGTGCCAGCAGCTTAATTAGAAACGGACAAGCCTACGAGCAGTACTTC. Encoded protein: CASSLIRNGQAYEQYF.

The genes are TRBV7-9 and TRBJ2-1; 12 nucleotides align to TRBD2. This CDR3 spans 16 amino acids. Trimming cost V 10 bases and J 6 bases; bases outside gene matches: 13. The germline gives CDR1 SEHNR, CDR2 FQNEAQ (reference sequence). DNA of the CDR3: TGTGCCACCGGGGTGATAGGACTAGCGGGAATCAATGAGCAGTTCTTC. This gives the protein CATGVIGLAGINEQFF.

The chain has TRBV6-1 and TRBJ1-5, with a possible D match to TRBD1 (6 bases). Looked up from germline, CDR1 is MNHNS and CDR2 is SASEGT. V lost 2 bases, J lost 6 bases, and 14 bases lay in between. The CDR3 is made up of 15 amino acids. Here the CDR3 reads CASSEKEEGGQPQHF. DNA for the CDR3: TGTGCCAGCAGTGAAAAAGAGGAGGGGGGTCAGCCCCAGCATTTT.

This rearrangement joins TRBV4-3 to TRBJ2-3; D not resolved. The germline V and J ends were trimmed by 2 bases and 1 base, with 4 bases remaining between them. The CDR3 spans 13 residues. Germline V gene data show CDR1 as LGHNA and CDR2 as YSLEER. DNA of the CDR3: TGCGCCAGCAGCCAATCGCGCACAGATACGCAGTATTTT. It is translated as CASSQSRTDTQYF.

The chain employs TRBV13 and TRBJ1-1; D is undetermined. The CDR3 consists of 16 residues. Germline CDR1 reads PRHDT; CDR2 reads FYEKMQ (reference sequence). The V end lost 0 bases, the J end lost 2 bases, and 13 bases lay between the germline ends. The DNA for the CDR3 is TGTGCCAGCAGCTTAGGGGGGTTCAAGGGCAACACTGAAGCTTTCTTT. Its translation is CASSLGGFKGNTEAFF.

This clone has a single count. The chain carries TRBV5-1 and TRBJ2-4; D is possibly TRBD1 or TRBD2 (5 bases each). Germline assignment: CDR1 SGHRS and CDR2 YFSETQ. V lost 5 bases and J 0 bases, leaving 9 bases between the germline ends. The CDR3 is 14 amino acids. This chain's CDR3 is CASSGGLAKNIQYF. As DNA, the CDR3 is TGCGCCAGCAGTGGGGGTTTAGCCAAAAACATTCAGTACTTC.

The chain couples TRBV6-5 to TRBJ2-3; no firm D call. Germline values: CDR1 MNHEY, CDR2 SVGAGI. V dropped 6 bases and J dropped 2 bases, with 9 bases sitting between them. CDR3 length: 13 residues. CDR3 nucleotide sequence: TGTGCCAGCAGGAGGTGGAACACAGATACGCAGTATTTT. Translation gives CASRRWNTDTQYF.

V and J are TRBV30 and TRBJ2-1; 13 nucleotides agree with TRBD2. This CDR3 is built from 19 residues. V lost 5 bases to trimming and J lost 4 bases; unmatched junction nucleotides: 17. From germline, CDR1 is GTSNPN and CDR2 SVGIG (reference sequence). The CDR3 bases are TGTGCCTGGGCAGGCGGACTAGCGGGAGCCCTCACCAATTACAATGAGCAGTTCTTC. Protein product: CAWAGGLAGALTNYNEQFF. Filled out from reference TRBV30 and TRBJ2-1, the complete variable domain reads SQTIHQWPATLVQPVGSPLSLECTVEGTSNPNLYWYRQAAGRGLQLLFYSVGIGQISSEVPQNLSASRPQDRQFILSSKKLLLSDSGFYLCAWAGGLAGALTNYNEQFFGPGTRLTVL.

The chain is built from TRBV29-1 and TRBJ1-1, with D perhaps matching TRBD1 (6 bases). Germline loops: CDR1 SQVTM, CDR2 ANQGSEA. CDR3 length: 14 amino acids. V was pared by 7 bases and J by 3 bases, with 18 bases between. CDR3 sequence (DNA): TGCAGCGGACGGACAACAGGGATTTACACTGAAGCTTTCTTT. This gives the protein CSGRTTGIYTEAFF.

As for this clone: The same CDR3 is also encoded by other DNA sequences in this sample. This sequence joins TRBV6-5 and TRBJ2-7; tentative D call: TRBD1 (5 bases). V lost 5 bases and J lost 2, with 16 bases in between. The CDR3 has 15 amino acids. Germline-derived CDR1 and CDR2 are MNHEY and SVGAGI. CDR3 amino acids: CASSRPPTVAYEQYF. The CDR3 region has the DNA TGTGCCAGCAGTCGACCCCCGACAGTCGCCTACGAGCAGTACTTC.

The chain joins TRBV19 to TRBJ2-7; D possibly corresponds to TRBD2 (6 bases). Trimming took 5 bases from V and 5 from J, leaving 19 bases between them. Germline V CDR1 and CDR2: LNHDA, SQIVND (reference sequence). This CDR3 is 15 amino acids long. CDR3 coding DNA: TGTGCCAGTAGTCCGCGGACACCTGGGGAGGACGAGCAGTACTTC. It encodes CASSPRTPGEDEQYF.

V and J are TRBV28 and TRBJ1-1, with D hard to call. V gave up 3 bases and J gave up 3 bases, with 11 bases separating them. CDR1 and CDR2 (germline): MDHEN, SYDVKM. The CDR3 length is 14 residues. CDR3 protein: CASSLAGIDTEAFF. CDR3 DNA sequence: TGTGCCAGCAGTTTGGCGGGAATTGACACTGAAGCTTTCTTT.

The chain links TRBV5-1 to TRBJ1-1; weak D call: TRBD1 (6 bases). Germline values: CDR1 SGHRS, CDR2 YFSETQ. The CDR3 has 14 amino acids. The ends were cut back, 2 bases at V and 0 bases at J, with 8 bases in the middle. The CDR3 DNA follows: TGCGCCAGCAGCTTTACAGGGTTGAACACTGAAGCTTTCTTT. Encoded protein: CASSFTGLNTEAFF.

This chain connects TRBV5-1 to TRBJ1-4; D remains unclear. Germline V gene sequence: CDR1 SGHRS, CDR2 YFSETQ. The V and J ends lost 6 bases and 0 bases respectively, with 18 bases between them. This CDR3 is built from 17 residues. The CDR3 spells CASTLTPDGATNEKLFF. CDR3 DNA sequence: TGCGCCAGCACCTTAACCCCTGACGGTGCAACTAATGAAAAACTGTTTTTT.

The J gene is TRBJ2-7, the V gene TRBV6-1; TRBD1 matches at 10 bases. Germline values: CDR1 MNHNS, CDR2 SASEGT. The J segment lost 6 bases and the V segment lost 4 bases, leaving 6 bases of the junction unmatched. The CDR3 extends over 14 amino acids. DNA for the CDR3: TGTGCCAGCAGTGCGGGACAGGGGATGGGCGAGCAGTACTTC. Translation gives CASSAGQGMGEQYF.

The chain combines TRBV5-1 with TRBJ2-3; no clear D gene. Per the germline V gene, CDR1 is SGHRS and CDR2 is YFSETQ. The CDR3 has 14 amino acids. V lost 0 bases and J 1 base, leaving 6 bases between the germline ends. The CDR3 DNA sequence: TGCGCCAGCAGCTTGGGGGTAGGCACAGATACGCAGTATTTT. Translated: CASSLGVGTDTQYF.

In this sample, this clone is medium-sized. The gene calls are TRBV21-1 and TRBJ1-1. TRBV21-1 represents a pseudogene. The CDR3 is 14 residues long. The CDR3: CASSKDRGITEAFF. In nucleotides, the CDR3 is TGTGCCAGCAGCAAAGATCGGGGGATAACTGAAGCTTTCTTT.

The rearrangement joins TRBV11-1 to TRBJ2-1, with 11 bases aligning to TRBD2. CDR3 size: 15 residues. CDR1 is SGHAT and CDR2 is FQDESV in the germline V gene (reference sequence). Trimming at V came to 5 bases and at J to 3 bases, leaving 3 bases not matched to a gene. CDR3 nucleotide sequence: TGTGCCAGCAGCCGTGGGACTAGCGGCTACAATGAGCAGTTCTTC. The encoded protein is CASSRGTSGYNEQFF.

The chain carries TRBV4-1 and TRBJ1-1; D remains unclear. Germline lookup yields CDR1 MGHRA and CDR2 YSYEKL. This CDR3 is 14 amino acids long. V was shortened by 4 bases and J by 4 bases, with 13 bases between the two germline ends. The CDR3 coding sequence is TGCGCCAGCAGCCTAATCGGCGGGGTCACTGAAGCTTTCTTT. Amino acids: CASSLIGGVTEAFF.

CDR3 nucleotides: TGCGCCAGCAGCCACCCGGGACTAGCGGGAGGCCCAGCCAAAAACATTCAGTACTTC. This translates into CASSHPGLAGGPAKNIQYF. The chain uses TRBV4-1 and TRBJ2-4, with TRBD2 matching 15 bases. J lost 0 bases, V lost 3 bases, and 6 bases had no gene match. Per the germline V gene, CDR1 is MGHRA and CDR2 is YSYEKL. CDR3 length equals 19 residues.

The V gene is TRBV5-8, the J gene TRBJ1-4, with 8 bases fitting TRBD1. The CDR3 extends over 14 amino acids. CDR1 SGHTS and CDR2 YDEGEE come from the germline V gene. J gave up 6 bases and V 3 bases, and 4 bases lay outside the gene matches. The CDR3 DNA sequence: TGTGCCAGCAGCTGGGGACAGGACCATGAAAAACTGTTTTTT. Translating gives CASSWGQDHEKLFF.

The chain carries TRBV19 and TRBJ2-5, with D perhaps matching TRBD2 (5 bases). Germline lookup yields CDR1 LNHDA and CDR2 SQIVND (reference sequence). The CDR3 contains 16 residues. V was shortened by 10 bases and J by 0 bases, with 21 bases between the two germline ends. CDR3 sequence reads: CATSVKLGSYQETQYF. Here the CDR3 DNA reads TGTGCCACCAGCGTGAAACTAGGGTCGTACCAAGAGACCCAGTACTTC.

This clone appeared a single time. The chain carries TRBV7-9 and TRBJ2-1; 10 nucleotides match TRBD2. CDR1 and CDR2 from the germline V gene are SEHNR and FQNEAQ (reference sequence). The CDR3 totals 16 residues. V was clipped by 1 base and J by 9 bases; unmatched bases: 9. CDR3 bases: TGTGCCAGCAGCTTAGTGGGTGCTAGCGGGAGTGCTGAGCAGTTCTTC. Translation: CASSLVGASGSAEQFF. The variable domain in full, with the rest retrieved from reference TRBV7-9 and TRBJ2-1, is DTGVSQNPRHKITKRGQNVTFRCDPISEHNRLYWYRQTLGQGPEFLTYFQNEAQLEKSRLLSDRFSAERPKGSFSTLEIQRTEQGDSAMYLCASSLVGASGSAEQFFGPGTRLTVL.

This rearrangement joins TRBV2 to TRBJ2-2; D is perhaps TRBD2 (5 bases). The CDR3 length is 13 residues. V shed 4 bases and J shed 3 bases, with 6 bases lying between them. Per germline, CDR1 SNHLY and CDR2 FYNNEI. CDR3 nucleotides: TGTGCCAGCAGTGCGCGGGACACCGGGGAGCTGTTTTTT. Amino acids: CASSARDTGELFF. The whole variable domain, remainder taken from reference TRBV2 and TRBJ2-2, is EPEVTQTPSHQVTQMGQEVILRCVPISNHLYFYWYRQILGQKVEFLVSFYNNEISEKSEIFDDQFSVERPDGSNFTLKIRSTKLEDSAMYFCASSARDTGELFFGEGSRLTVL.

The rearrangement uses TRBV12-5 and TRBJ2-7; 7 bases are a match to TRBD1. Germline V lookup: CDR1 LGHNT, CDR2 FRNRAP. Losses at the gene ends were 0 bases for V and 2 bases for J; bases not matched to a gene: 7. This CDR3 has 16 residues. This CDR3 is CASGLVLGTETYEQYF. The DNA for the CDR3 is TGTGCTAGTGGTTTGGTACTAGGGACAGAGACCTACGAGCAGTACTTC.

The sample holds one count of this clone. This chain connects TRBV7-9 to TRBJ2-3, with a tentative D call TRBD2 (5 bases). The CDR3 consists of 15 residues. Germline V gene sequence: CDR1 SEHNR, CDR2 FQNEAQ (reference sequence). V lost 2 bases, J lost 6 bases, and 15 bases lay in between. The DNA for the CDR3 is TGTGCCAGCAGCTTAACGGGGTACCAAGCCGATACGCAGTATTTT. Translated: CASSLTGYQADTQYF. Based on the CDR3 plus reference TRBV7-9 and TRBJ2-3, the full variable domain is DTGVSQNPRHKITKRGQNVTFRCDPISEHNRLYWYRQTLGQGPEFLTYFQNEAQLEKSRLLSDRFSAERPKGSFSTLEIQRTEQGDSAMYLCASSLTGYQADTQYFGPGTRLTVL.

V gene TRBV11-3 combines with J gene TRBJ2-2, with D tentatively TRBD2 (6 bases). Per germline, CDR1 SGHNT and CDR2 YENEEA. The CDR3 runs to 16 residues. V lost 1 base and J lost 0, with 9 bases in between. The CDR3 spells CASSLGGGPNTGELFF. CDR3 sequence (DNA): TGTGCCAGCAGCTTAGGAGGAGGGCCGAACACCGGGGAGCTGTTTTTT.

The chain links TRBV20-1 to TRBJ2-1; D gene uncertain. The V end lost 5 bases, the J end lost 5 bases, and 4 bases lay between the germline ends. Germline assignment: CDR1 DFQATT and CDR2 SNEGSKA (reference sequence). The CDR3 totals 10 residues. CDR3 in amino acids: CSARHNEQFF. The CDR3 DNA is TGCAGTGCTCGACACAATGAGCAGTTCTTC.

As for this clone: Compared with germline, one end of the junction differs, possibly owing to a read error. The chain recombines TRBV7-7 with TRBJ2-3, with a tentative D call TRBD2 (6 bases). Germline V gene data show CDR1 as SSHAT and CDR2 as FNYEAQ (reference sequence). The CDR3 length is 16 residues. This CDR3 reads CASSFPPGEAGDTQYF. CDR3 coding DNA: TGTGCTAGCAGCTTTCCCCCAGGCGAAGCGGGAGATACGCAGTATTTT.